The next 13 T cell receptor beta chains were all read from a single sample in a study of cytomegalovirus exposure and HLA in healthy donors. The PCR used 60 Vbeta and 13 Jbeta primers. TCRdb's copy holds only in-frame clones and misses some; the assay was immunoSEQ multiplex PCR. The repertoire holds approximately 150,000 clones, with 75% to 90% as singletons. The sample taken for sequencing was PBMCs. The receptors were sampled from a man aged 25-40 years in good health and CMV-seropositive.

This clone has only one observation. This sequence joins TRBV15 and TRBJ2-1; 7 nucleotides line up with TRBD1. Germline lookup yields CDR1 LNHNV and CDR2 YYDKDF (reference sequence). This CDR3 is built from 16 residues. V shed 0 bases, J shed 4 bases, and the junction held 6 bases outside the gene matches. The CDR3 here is CATSRDVGTAYNEQFF. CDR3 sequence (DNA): TGTGCCACCAGCAGAGATGTGGGGACAGCTTACAATGAGCAGTTCTTC.

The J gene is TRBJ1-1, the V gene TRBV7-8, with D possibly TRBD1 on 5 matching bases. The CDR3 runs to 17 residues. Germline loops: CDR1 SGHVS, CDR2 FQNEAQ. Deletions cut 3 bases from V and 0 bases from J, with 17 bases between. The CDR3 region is CASSFPLGETMNTEAFF. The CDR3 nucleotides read TGTGCCAGCAGCTTCCCCCTAGGGGAAACGATGAACACTGAAGCTTTCTTT.

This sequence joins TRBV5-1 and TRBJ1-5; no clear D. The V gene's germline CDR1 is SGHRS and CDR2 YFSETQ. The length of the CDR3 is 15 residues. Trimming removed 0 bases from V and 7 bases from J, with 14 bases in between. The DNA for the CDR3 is TGCGCCAGCAGCTTGGGCCCAGGCTCGAGACAGCCCCAGCATTTT. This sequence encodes CASSLGPGSRQPQHF.

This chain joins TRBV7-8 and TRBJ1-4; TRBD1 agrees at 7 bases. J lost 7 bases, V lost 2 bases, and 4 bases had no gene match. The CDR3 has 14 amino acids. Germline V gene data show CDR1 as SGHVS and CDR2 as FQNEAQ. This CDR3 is CASSLRTGGEKLFF. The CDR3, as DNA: TGTGCCAGCAGCTTACGGACAGGAGGTGAAAAACTGTTTTTT.

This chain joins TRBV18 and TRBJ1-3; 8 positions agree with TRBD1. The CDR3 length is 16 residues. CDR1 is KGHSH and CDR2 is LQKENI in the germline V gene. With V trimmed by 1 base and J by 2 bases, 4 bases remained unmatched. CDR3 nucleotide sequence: TGTGCCAGCTCACCACGGGGACAGGCGGCTGGAAACACCATATATTTT. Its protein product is CASSPRGQAAGNTIYF.

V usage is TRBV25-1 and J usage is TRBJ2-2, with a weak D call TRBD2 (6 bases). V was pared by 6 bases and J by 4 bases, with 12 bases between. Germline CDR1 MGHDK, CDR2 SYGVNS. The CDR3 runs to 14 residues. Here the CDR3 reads CASRGDGGTGELFF. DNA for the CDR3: TGTGCCAGCAGGGGCGACGGGGGCACCGGGGAGCTGTTTTTT.

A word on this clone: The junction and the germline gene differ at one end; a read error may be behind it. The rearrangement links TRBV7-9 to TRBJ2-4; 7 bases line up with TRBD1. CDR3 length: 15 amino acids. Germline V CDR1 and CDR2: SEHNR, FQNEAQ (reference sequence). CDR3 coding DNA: TGTTCCAGCAGCCCCCGACAGGGAATTGAAAACATTCAGTACTTC. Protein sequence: CSSSPRQGIENIQYF.

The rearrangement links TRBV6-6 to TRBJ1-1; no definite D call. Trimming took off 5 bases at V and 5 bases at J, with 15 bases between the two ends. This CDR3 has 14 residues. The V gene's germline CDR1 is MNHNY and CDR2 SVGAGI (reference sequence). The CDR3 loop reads CASSPIQIQTEAFF. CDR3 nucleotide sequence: TGTGCCAGCAGTCCGATCCAAATTCAGACTGAAGCTTTCTTT.

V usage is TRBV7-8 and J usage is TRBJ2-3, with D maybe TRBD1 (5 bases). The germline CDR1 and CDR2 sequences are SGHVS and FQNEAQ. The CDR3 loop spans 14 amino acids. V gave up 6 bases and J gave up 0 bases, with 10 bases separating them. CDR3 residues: CASSWTYSTDTQYF. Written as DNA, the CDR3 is TGTGCCAGCAGTTGGACATATAGCACAGATACGCAGTATTTT.

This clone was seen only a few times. The CDR3 protein is CASSQFPLYGYTF. The CDR3 nucleotides read TGCGCCAGCAGCCAATTTCCCCTGTATGGCTACACCTTC. The chain has TRBV4-1 and TRBJ1-2; D gene uncertain. V lost 2 bases and J lost 5, with 9 bases in between. Germline lookup yields CDR1 MGHRA and CDR2 YSYEKL. The CDR3 is made up of 13 amino acids.

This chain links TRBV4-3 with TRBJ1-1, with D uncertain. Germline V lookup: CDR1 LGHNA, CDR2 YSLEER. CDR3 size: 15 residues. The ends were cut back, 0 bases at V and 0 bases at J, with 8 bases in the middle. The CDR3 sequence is CASSQEAGMNTEAFF. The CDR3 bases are TGCGCCAGCAGCCAAGAAGCAGGAATGAACACTGAAGCTTTCTTT.

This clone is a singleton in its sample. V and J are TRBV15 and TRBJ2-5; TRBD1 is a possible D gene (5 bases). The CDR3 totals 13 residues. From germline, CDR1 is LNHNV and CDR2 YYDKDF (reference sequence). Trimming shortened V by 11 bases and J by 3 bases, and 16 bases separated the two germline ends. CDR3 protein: CAARPYRKETQYF. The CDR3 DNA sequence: TGTGCCGCCCGACCCTACAGGAAAGAGACCCAGTACTTC.

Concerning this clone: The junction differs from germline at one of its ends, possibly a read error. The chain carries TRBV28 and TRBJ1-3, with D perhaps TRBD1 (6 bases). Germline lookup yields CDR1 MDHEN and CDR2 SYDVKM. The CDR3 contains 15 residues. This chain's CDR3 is CASNTRQVSGNTIYF. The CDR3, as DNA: TGTGCCAGCAACACTCGACAGGTCTCTGGGAACACCATATATTTT.